These T cell receptor beta chains were read from a single sample in a study of OX40 agonist ivuxolimab in advanced cancers. TCRdb's table, derived via immunoSEQ multiplex PCR, lists solely in-frame clones and lacks some. Of about 100,000 clones in the sample, approximately 90% were seen once. The material was CD4+ or CD8+ T cells sorted from blood, obtained in a trial of the OX40 agonist ivuxolimab. The origin of the receptors is an adult with an advanced solid tumor such as melanoma, head and neck, liver or kidney cancer. Both conserved end residues are part of each CDR3. The D gene is left open where the match is weak. The size entry is marked missing in some rows and otherwise reads once, few, many or a size class.

j_call v_call d_call clone_size cdr3_aa cdr3_nt
TRBJ1-4 TRBV7-6 NA NA CASSSGGLTTNEKLFF TGTGCCAGCAGCTCGGGGGGCCTCACAACTAATGAAAAACTGTTTTTT
TRBJ2-1 TRBV2 NA NA CASIIAVYNEQFF TGTGCCAGCATAATAGCGGTTTACAATGAGCAGTTCTTC
TRBJ1-6 TRBV11-1 NA NA CASSQLSGRINSPLHF TGTGCCAGCAGCCAACTATCCGGACGGATTAATTCACCCCTCCACTTT
TRBJ1-2 TRBV6-5 TRBD1 NA CASSRTGTYGYTF TGTGCCAGCAGTAGGACAGGGACTTATGGCTACACCTTC
TRBJ1-4 TRBV20-1 NA NA CSAERAEKLFF TGCAGTGCCGAGAGGGCTGAAAAACTGTTTTTT
TRBJ1-6 TRBV7-7 NA few CASSPGVNSPLHF TGTGCCAGCAGCCCGGGTGTTAATTCACCCCTCCACTTT
TRBJ1-5 TRBV28 NA NA CASSSQAAGNQPQHF TGTGCCAGCAGTTCACAGGCGGCGGGCAATCAGCCCCAGCATTTT
TRBJ1-2 TRBV6-5 NA NA CASSYGLYGYTF TGTGCCAGCAGTTACGGACTTTATGGCTACACCTTC
TRBJ2-5 TRBV19 TRBD1 NA CASNRQGSQETQYF TGTGCCAGTAACCGACAGGGGTCCCAAGAGACCCAGTACTTC
TRBJ2-6 TRBV9 NA NA CASSLPAGANVLTF TGTGCCAGCAGCCTCCCGGCTGGGGCCAACGTCCTGACTTTC
TRBJ2-7 TRBV7-2 TRBD2 NA CASSLTAGGLNEQYF TGTGCCAGCAGCTTAACGGCGGGGGGGCTGAACGAGCAGTACTTC
TRBJ1-5 TRBV30 TRBD1 NA CAWAEGTGGNQPQHF TGTGCCTGGGCGGAAGGGACAGGGGGAAATCAGCCCCAGCATTTT
TRBJ2-3 TRBV19 NA NA CASSGVGTDTQYF TGTGCCAGCTCAGGGGTTGGCACAGATACGCAGTATTTT
TRBJ1-2 TRBV28 TRBD1 once CASSLGDRVNGYTF TGTGCCAGCAGTTTAGGGGACAGGGTTAACGGCTACACCTTC
TRBJ1-3 TRBV18 TRBD1 once CASSPDRVAGNTIYF TGTGCCAGCTCGCCCGACAGGGTAGCTGGAAACACCATATATTTT
TRBJ1-5 TRBV28 NA NA CASSYLGNQPQHF TGTGCCAGCAGTTATCTGGGAAATCAGCCCCAGCATTTT
TRBJ1-1 TRBV15 NA NA CATSRQGNTEAFF TGTGCCACCAGCCGTCAGGGTAACACTGAAGCTTTCTTT
TRBJ2-4 TRBV7-2 NA NA CASSLKGGGNIQYF TGTGCCAGCAGCTTAAAGGGAGGGGGAAACATTCAGTACTTC
TRBJ1-4 TRBV6-6 TRBD1 once CASSTGNEKLFF TGTGCCAGCTCGACAGGGAATGAAAAACTGTTTTTT
TRBJ2-7 TRBV5-1 TRBD1 NA CASTPGQISYEQYF TGCGCCAGCACCCCGGGACAGATCTCCTACGAGCAGTACTTC
TRBJ2-5 TRBV21-1 NA NA CASFKDTGTGGEETQYF TGTGCCAGCTTTAAAGATACCGGGACAGGGGGCGAAGAGACCCAGTACTTC
TRBJ1-5 TRBV28 NA NA CASSLSQPQHF TGTGCCAGCAGTTTATCCCAGCCCCAGCATTTT
TRBJ1-5 TRBV4-3 NA NA CASSQEWGGSNQPQHF TGCGCCAGCAGCCAAGAATGGGGGGGTAGCAATCAGCCCCAGCATTTT
TRBJ2-5 TRBV2 TRBD2 NA CASRRGGGEETQYF TGTGCCTCCCGAAGGGGCGGGGGGGAAGAGACCCAGTACTTC
TRBJ1-1 TRBV28 NA NA CASSPGGATEAFF TGTGCCAGCAGTCCGGGGGGGGCGACTGAAGCTTTCTTT
TRBJ1-5 TRBV18 NA few CASSSRRDSNQPQHF TGTGCCAGCTCCTCCCGGAGAGATAGCAATCAGCCCCAGCATTTT
TRBJ2-2 TRBV5-6 TRBD1 NA CASSFRQGRTGELFF TGTGCCAGCAGCTTTAGACAGGGTCGCACCGGGGAGCTGTTTTTT
TRBJ1-2 TRBV5-1 TRBD1 few CASSLGQGVEGYTF TGCGCCAGCAGCTTGGGCCAGGGGGTAGAAGGCTACACCTTC
TRBJ1-1 TRBV7-8 NA NA CASSSRPVNTEAFF TGTGCCAGCAGCAGCCGGCCGGTGAACACTGAAGCTTTCTTT
TRBJ1-1 TRBV25-1 TRBD1 once CASSGTGMNTEAFF TGTGCCAGCAGTGGGACAGGGATGAACACTGAAGCTTTCTTT
TRBJ2-3 TRBV4-1 NA once CASSPELTDTQYF TGCGCCAGCAGCCCAGAACTAACAGATACGCAGTATTTT
TRBJ2-2 TRBV5-1 NA NA CASSDNTGELFF TGCGCCAGCAGCGACAACACCGGGGAGCTGTTTTTT
TRBJ2-5 TRBV15 TRBD2 NA CATAYERGRQETQYF TGTGCCACCGCCTATGAGCGGGGGCGCCAAGAGACCCAGTACTTC
TRBJ1-5 TRBV7-9 NA NA CASSLSGAGYQPQHF TGTGCCAGCAGCTTAAGCGGGGCAGGGTATCAGCCCCAGCATTTT
TRBJ1-1 TRBV14 NA NA CASTFWDSSNTEAFF TGTGCCAGCACCTTCTGGGACTCCTCGAACACTGAAGCTTTCTTT
TRBJ1-3 TRBV28 NA NA CASSARGSRGNTIYF TGTGCCAGCAGTGCAAGGGGATCGAGGGGAAACACCATATATTTT
TRBJ2-5 TRBV5-1 NA NA CASSLDNEETQYF TGCGCCAGCAGCTTGGACAACGAAGAGACCCAGTACTTC
TRBJ2-7 TRBV7-9 NA once CASSLDSSYEQYF TGTGCCAGCAGCTTGGACAGTTCCTACGAGCAGTACTTC
TRBJ2-2 TRBV5-8 TRBD1 NA CASSLGTGAANTGELFF TGTGCCAGCAGCTTAGGGACAGGGGCCGCGAACACCGGGGAGCTGTTTTTT
TRBJ2-7 TRBV6-1 NA few CASILGQGNEQYF NA
TRBJ2-1 TRBV18 TRBD1 NA CASSPPTGASINEQFF TGTGCCAGCTCACCACCTACAGGGGCTTCCATCAATGAGCAGTTCTTC